The 17 T cell receptor beta chains presented below share a single source sample, sequenced in a study of blood T cell repertoires in COVID-19. Produced via immunoSEQ multiplex PCR; TCRdb's table is partial and in-frame only. The sample has roughly 250,000 clones, around 83% seen once. The sequencing sample was made of peripheral blood. The receptor set was obtained from an elderly woman with acute or convalescent COVID-19.

This clone was seen once. The rearrangement joins TRBV2 to TRBJ1-1; TRBD1 matches at 8 bases. The CDR3 runs to 17 residues. V gave up 4 bases and J gave up 2 bases; unmatched junction bases: 12. The germline V gene encodes CDR1 SNHLY and CDR2 FYNNEI. In nucleotides, the CDR3 is TGTGCCAGCAGTGCCCCACAGGGGGTCCCACTAAACACTGAAGCTTTCTTT. Protein product: CASSAPQGVPLNTEAFF.

V and J are TRBV6-1 and TRBJ1-5; 10 bases are shared with TRBD1. Looked up from germline, CDR1 is MNHNS and CDR2 is SASEGT. CDR3 size: 16 residues. The V gene end was trimmed by 2 bases and the J gene end by 7 bases; junction bases not matched to a gene: 8. CDR3 protein: CASSEQGQGSGQPQHF. CDR3 nucleotide sequence: TGTGCCAGCAGTGAACAGGGACAGGGGAGTGGACAGCCCCAGCATTTT.

This chain uses TRBV5-4 with TRBJ2-3; D ambiguous. Trimming removed 1 base at V and 8 bases at J, with 17 bases between. CDR3 length: 15 amino acids. Germline loops: CDR1 SGHNT, CDR2 YYREEE (reference sequence). In nucleotides, the CDR3 is TGTGCCAGCAGCTTGATTGGCGGAGCCGCGGTTACGCAGTATTTT. It translates to CASSLIGGAAVTQYF. The full variable domain, in which reference TRBV5-4 and TRBJ2-3 provide the parts outside the CDR3, is ETGVTQSPTHLIKTRGQQVTLRCSSQSGHNTVSWYQQALGQGPQFIFQYYREEENGRGNFPPRFSGLQFPNYSSELNVNALELDDSALYLCASSLIGGAAVTQYFGPGTRLTVL.

V and J are TRBV5-5 and TRBJ1-3, with a tentative D call TRBD1 (6 bases). This CDR3 has 16 residues. Per the germline V gene, CDR1 is SGHKS and CDR2 is YYEKEE (reference sequence). V was pared by 4 bases and J by 2 bases, with 16 bases between. As DNA, the CDR3 is TGTGCCAGCAGCCACCCCACAGGGATAGCTGGAAACACCATATATTTT. The encoded protein is CASSHPTGIAGNTIYF.

V and J are TRBV2 and TRBJ1-4; possibly TRBD1 for D (5 bases). V shed 9 bases and J shed 3 bases, with 14 bases lying between them. This CDR3 contains 14 residues. CDR1 and CDR2 from the germline V gene are SNHLY and FYNNEI. CDR3 in DNA: TGTGCCAGTAGGGGAAATGGCGCTAATGAAAAACTGTTTTTT. Protein: CASRGNGANEKLFF.

This clone was counted a single time. The rearrangement links TRBV27 to TRBJ1-4; 7 bases agree with TRBD1. The CDR3 contains 14 residues. The ends lost 4 bases at V and 4 bases at J; junction bases unmatched: 3. In germline, CDR1 is MNHEY, CDR2 SMNVEV (reference sequence). The CDR3 is CASSSRQGNEKLFF. CDR3 nucleotides: TGTGCCAGCAGTTCAAGACAGGGTAATGAAAAACTGTTTTTT.

The chain recombines TRBV28 with TRBJ2-1; the match to TRBD2 covers 13 bases. This CDR3 is 16 amino acids long. The germline gives CDR1 MDHEN, CDR2 SYDVKM. The trim removed 1 base at V and 9 bases at J, leaving 6 bases unmatched. CDR3 loop: CASSLYGTSGMIEQFF. CDR3 DNA sequence: TGTGCCAGCAGTTTATATGGGACTAGCGGGATGATTGAGCAGTTCTTC.

This chain links TRBV27 with TRBJ2-3; D might be TRBD2 (5 bases). Germline V gene lookup returns CDR1 MNHEY and CDR2 SMNVEV (reference sequence). Trimming took off 5 bases at V and 0 bases at J, with 12 bases between the two ends. There are 15 residues in the CDR3. For the CDR3, the DNA is TGTGCCAGCAGTCCCAGGACGGGGAGCACAGATACGCAGTATTTT. Its protein is CASSPRTGSTDTQYF.

The V gene is TRBV5-1, the J gene TRBJ1-2; tentatively, D is TRBD1 (5 bases). CDR3 size: 14 residues. Germline CDR1 is SGHRS and CDR2 is YFSETQ. The V gene lost 4 bases and the J gene lost 6 bases, with 16 bases spanning the gap. The CDR3 loop is CASSPPGTRDGYTF. In nucleotides, the CDR3 is TGCGCCAGCAGCCCGCCCGGGACTCGGGATGGCTACACCTTC. Looking up the rest from reference TRBV5-1 and TRBJ1-2 gives the full variable domain: KAGVTQTPRYLIKTRGQQVTLSCSPISGHRSVSWYQQTPGQGLQFLFEYFSETQRNKGNFPGRFSGRQFSNSRSEMNVSTLELGDSALYLCASSPPGTRDGYTFGSGTRLTVV.

The chain recombines TRBV7-9 with TRBJ1-1; tentatively, D is TRBD1 (6 bases). Trimming stripped 5 bases from V and 1 base from J, with 8 bases between. CDR3 length: 13 residues. Germline assignment: CDR1 SEHNR and CDR2 FQNEAQ (reference sequence). CDR3 DNA: TGTGCCAGCAGCGTGGACAGGAACACTGAAGCTTTCTTT. It codes for CASSVDRNTEAFF.

V is TRBV27 and J is TRBJ2-7; TRBD1 matches at 9 bases. J lost 6 bases, V lost 5 bases, and 5 bases had no gene match. Germline V gives CDR1 MNHEY, CDR2 SMNVEV (reference sequence). The CDR3 spans 13 residues. The CDR3 sequence is CASSPGQGGEQYF. The CDR3 coding sequence is TGTGCCAGCAGTCCGGGACAGGGTGGCGAGCAGTACTTC.

The chain links TRBV7-8 to TRBJ1-4; D remains ambiguous. V was shortened by 5 bases and J by 7 bases, with 8 bases between the two germline ends. This CDR3 region has 12 residues. The germline V gene encodes CDR1 SGHVS and CDR2 FQNEAQ. CDR3 in DNA: TGTGCCAGCAGCCCCGGTTTTGAAAAACTGTTTTTT. Protein: CASSPGFEKLFF.

The V and J genes are TRBV20-1 and TRBJ1-5; possibly TRBD1 for D (5 bases). The CDR3 is made up of 15 amino acids. Trimming shortened V by 3 bases and J by 4 bases, and 16 bases separated the two germline ends. From germline, CDR1 is DFQATT and CDR2 SNEGSKA (reference sequence). CDR3 amino acids: CSASQLTGQNQPQHF. The CDR3 bases are TGCAGTGCTAGTCAGCTAACCGGACAAAATCAGCCCCAGCATTTT.

This chain uses TRBV29-1 with TRBJ2-2; TRBD1 matches 7 bases. Germline values: CDR1 SQVTM, CDR2 ANQGSEA. The CDR3 runs 12 residues. After removal of 6 bases from V and 3 bases from J, the junction contained 1 base not matched to a gene. The CDR3 nucleotides read TGCAGCGTGACAGGGTACACCGGGGAGCTGTTTTTT. Protein: CSVTGYTGELFF.

The rearrangement links TRBV19 to TRBJ2-5; perhaps TRBD2 as D (6 bases). CDR1 is LNHDA, CDR2 SQIVND, per germline (reference sequence). V dropped 1 base and J dropped 2 bases, with 14 bases sitting between them. The CDR3 has 16 amino acids. The CDR3 is CASSIGPGGWQETQYF. The CDR3 DNA reads as TGTGCCAGTAGTATAGGACCCGGGGGTTGGCAAGAGACCCAGTACTTC.

The chain links TRBV29-1 to TRBJ2-7, with TRBD1 identical over 9 bases. The V gene's germline CDR1 is SQVTM and CDR2 ANQGSEA. Losses at the gene ends were 5 bases for V and 3 bases for J; bases not matched to a gene: 5. This CDR3 has 13 residues. The CDR3 bases are TGCAGCGTTCGAACAGGGGGCGACTACGAGCAGTACTTC. It translates to CSVRTGGDYEQYF.

The V gene is TRBV5-4, the J gene TRBJ2-2; 7 bases are a match to TRBD1. This CDR3 is 15 amino acids long. V lost 3 bases and J lost 3; bases outside the gene matches: 5. Germline V gives CDR1 SGHNT, CDR2 YYREEE (reference sequence). The CDR3 DNA is TGTGCCAGCAGCTACCGGGACAGAGACACCGGGGAGCTGTTTTTT. Translation: CASSYRDRDTGELFF. Combining the CDR3 with reference TRBV5-4 and TRBJ2-2 gives the whole variable domain ETGVTQSPTHLIKTRGQQVTLRCSSQSGHNTVSWYQQALGQGPQFIFQYYREEENGRGNFPPRFSGLQFPNYSSELNVNALELDDSALYLCASSYRDRDTGELFFGEGSRLTVL.